Following are 21 T cell receptor beta chains from one sample sequenced in a study of T cells expressing NK-cell markers. TCRdb reanalyzed the 5' RACE reads and collapses them to one entry per CDR3 protein, without DNA. This table lists 350,000 to 400,000 distinct CDR3 sequences. Sequencing used blood T cells: a sorted CD56 or NKG2C T cell subset, CD4+ or CD8+ T cells, or bulk PBMC T cells (not recorded which). The source of these receptors is a woman aged 45-65 years in good health.

The rearrangement uses TRBV10-3 and TRBJ1-3; the D gene TCRdb calls, TRBD1, cannot be checked with no DNA. Germline CDR1 reads ENHRY; CDR2 reads SYGVKD. The CDR3 totals 14 residues. CDR3: CAISPGQNGNTIYF.

This sequence joins TRBV7-9 and TRBJ2-1; the TCRdb call, TRBD2, lacks DNA for checking. CDR1 and CDR2 from the germline V gene are SEHNR and FQNEAQ (reference sequence). This CDR3 has 18 residues. The CDR3 region is CASSTRTSGRALVSEQFF.

The V gene is TRBV6-1, the J gene TRBJ1-2. The germline V gene has CDR1 MNHNS and CDR2 SASEGT. This CDR3 has 14 residues. Here the CDR3 reads CASTVPDGLSGYTF.

This CDR3 reads CASSQRRAEQFF. The chain couples TRBV3-1 to TRBJ2-1. This CDR3 spans 12 amino acids. CDR1 is LGHDT, CDR2 YNNKEL, per germline (reference sequence).

The V and J genes are TRBV12-3 or TRBV12-4 and TRBJ1-1. This CDR3 contains 13 residues. CDR3 protein: CASSYRGDGVAFF.

This chain links TRBV12-5 with TRBJ2-2. Germline CDR1 LGHNT, CDR2 FRNRAP. The CDR3 extends over 12 amino acids. The CDR3 loop is CASGDSSGELFF.

This chain connects TRBV12-3 or TRBV12-4 to TRBJ2-4; TCRdb outputs TRBD1, but without DNA this stays unchecked. The CDR3 totals 15 residues. CDR3 amino acids: CASSFLGGAKNIQYF.

This chain connects TRBV20-1 to TRBJ2-3; with no DNA, the TCRdb D assignment of TRBD2 cannot be verified. The CDR3 has 12 amino acids. CDR1 DFQATT and CDR2 SNEGSKA come from the germline V gene (reference sequence). The CDR3 sequence: CSAIVGVDTQYF.

The gene calls are TRBV5-1 and TRBJ2-7; TCRdb's D call of TRBD2 is untestable without DNA. The CDR3 runs to 13 residues. Germline values: CDR1 SGHRS, CDR2 YFSETQ. The CDR3 sequence: CASGRDSLYEQYF.

This chain links TRBV18 with TRBJ2-2; with no DNA, the TCRdb D assignment of TRBD2 cannot be verified. This CDR3 comprises 17 residues. CDR1 is KGHSH, CDR2 LQKENI, per germline. The CDR3 sequence is CASSQRTSGTNTGELFF.

The chain couples TRBV6-5 to TRBJ1-2; TCRdb proposes TRBD1, but this gene call is untestable without DNA. Germline V gives CDR1 MNHEY, CDR2 SVGAGI. This CDR3 has 15 residues. The CDR3 loop reads CASREQGTGNYGYTF.

This chain links TRBV6-1 with TRBJ1-5; TCRdb's D call, TRBD1, is unchecked because there is no DNA. The V gene's germline CDR1 is MNHNS and CDR2 SASEGT. The CDR3 loop spans 16 amino acids. This chain's CDR3 is CASSGPGTVSNQPQHF.

The chain combines TRBV30 with TRBJ1-5; TCRdb gives TRBD1 as the D gene, but with no DNA this cannot be confirmed. The germline V gene encodes CDR1 GTSNPN and CDR2 SVGIG (reference sequence). The CDR3 extends over 13 amino acids. The CDR3 protein is CACDRGRDQPQHF.

The V and J genes are TRBV10-3 and TRBJ2-6. Germline CDR1 and CDR2: ENHRY and SYGVKD. This CDR3 is 14 amino acids long. CDR3 amino acids: CAISVEAGANVLTF.

The chain combines TRBV10-1 with TRBJ1-4; TCRdb's D call of TRBD1 is untestable without DNA. This CDR3 comprises 15 residues. Looked up from germline, CDR1 is WNHNN and CDR2 is SYGVQD (reference sequence). The CDR3 here is CASSGSGTGLEKLFF.

This chain uses TRBV14 with TRBJ2-3; no DNA is available, so the TRBD1 call from TCRdb remains unchecked. Germline V lookup: CDR1 SGHDN, CDR2 FVKESK. The CDR3 totals 17 residues. This CDR3 is CASSQDVTWRGQDTQYF.

The rearrangement joins TRBV20-1 to TRBJ2-6; absent DNA, TCRdb's TRBD2 call cannot be checked. The CDR3 runs 16 residues. CDR1 is DFQATT and CDR2 is SNEGSKA in the germline V gene (reference sequence). CDR3: CSARGGDPSGANVLTF.

The rearrangement joins TRBV15 to TRBJ2-3; checking the TCRdb D call of TRBD2 is not possible without DNA. The germline gives CDR1 LNHNV, CDR2 YYDKDF (reference sequence). The CDR3 runs to 16 residues. The CDR3: CATSRESAGSRDTQYF. Full variable domain (rest looked up from reference TRBV15 and TRBJ2-3): DAMVIQNPRYQVTQFGKPVTLSCSQTLNHNVMYWYQQKSSQAPKLLFHYYDKDFNNEADTPDNFQSRRPNTSFCFLDIRSPGLGDTAMYLCATSRESAGSRDTQYFGPGTRLTVL.

This chain connects TRBV3-1 to TRBJ1-2. Germline values: CDR1 LGHDT, CDR2 YNNKEL (reference sequence). The CDR3 contains 14 residues. The CDR3 reads CASSSLSGNYGYTF.

The rearrangement links TRBV5-1 to TRBJ1-2. Germline V lookup: CDR1 SGHRS, CDR2 YFSETQ. The CDR3 has 14 residues. The CDR3 spells CASSFVMSDYGYTF.

This chain uses TRBV5-5 with TRBJ2-3; TCRdb indicates TRBD2, and absent DNA this call remains unverified. Germline CDR1 reads SGHKS; CDR2 reads YYEKEE (reference sequence). This CDR3 is built from 13 residues. CDR3 loop: CASSRRWSDTQYF.